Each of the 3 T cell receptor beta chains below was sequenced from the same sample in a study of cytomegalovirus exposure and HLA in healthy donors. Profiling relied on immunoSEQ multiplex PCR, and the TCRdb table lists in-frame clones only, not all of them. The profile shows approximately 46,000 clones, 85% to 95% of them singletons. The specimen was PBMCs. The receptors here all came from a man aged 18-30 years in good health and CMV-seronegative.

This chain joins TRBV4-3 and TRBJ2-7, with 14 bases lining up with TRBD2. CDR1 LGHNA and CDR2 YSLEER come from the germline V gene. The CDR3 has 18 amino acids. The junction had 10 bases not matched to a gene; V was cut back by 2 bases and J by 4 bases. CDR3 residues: CASSQSLGLAGGWYEQYF. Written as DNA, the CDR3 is TGCGCCAGCAGCCAATCCCTTGGACTAGCGGGAGGATGGTACGAGCAGTACTTC.

In DNA, the CDR3 is TGTGCCTCCGACTCGAGCTCCTACGAGCAGTACTTC. It codes for CASDSSSYEQYF. This rearrangement joins TRBV30 to TRBJ2-7, with D unresolved. V was shortened by 7 bases and J by 0 bases, with 10 bases between the two germline ends. CDR1 GTSNPN and CDR2 SVGIG come from the germline V gene (reference sequence). The CDR3 covers 12 residues.

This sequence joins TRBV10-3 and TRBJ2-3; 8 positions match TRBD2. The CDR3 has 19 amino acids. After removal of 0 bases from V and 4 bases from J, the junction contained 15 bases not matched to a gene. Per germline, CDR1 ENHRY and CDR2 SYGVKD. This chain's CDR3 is CAISESFGTSDVRADTQYF. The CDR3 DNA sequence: TGTGCCATCAGTGAGTCTTTCGGGACTAGTGACGTTAGGGCAGATACGCAGTATTTT.